This T cell receptor (beta chain) was identified during a study of monozygotic twins with inflammatory bowel disease. Collection of an approximately 2.5 ml blood sample took place per donor. Unfractionated whole blood yielded total RNA, and T cells were not sorted. CDR1 is DFQATT and CDR2 is SNEGSKA in the germline V gene (reference sequence). CDR3 length: 13 residues. In eight separate reactions per sample, cDNA was generated. Each CDR3 protein gets one entry in TCRdb, which reprocessed the 5' RACE reads and gives no DNA. Its table records approximately 400,000 distinct CDR3 sequences. This chain joins TRBV20-1 and TRBJ1-1; TCRdb selects TRBD1, and the lack of DNA leaves this call unchecked. The sequence was obtained from a human donor with ulcerative colitis or Crohn's disease, or a healthy co-twin of an affected twin (not recorded which). Input material: blood. The CDR3 reads CSAAPPGTGKAFF.